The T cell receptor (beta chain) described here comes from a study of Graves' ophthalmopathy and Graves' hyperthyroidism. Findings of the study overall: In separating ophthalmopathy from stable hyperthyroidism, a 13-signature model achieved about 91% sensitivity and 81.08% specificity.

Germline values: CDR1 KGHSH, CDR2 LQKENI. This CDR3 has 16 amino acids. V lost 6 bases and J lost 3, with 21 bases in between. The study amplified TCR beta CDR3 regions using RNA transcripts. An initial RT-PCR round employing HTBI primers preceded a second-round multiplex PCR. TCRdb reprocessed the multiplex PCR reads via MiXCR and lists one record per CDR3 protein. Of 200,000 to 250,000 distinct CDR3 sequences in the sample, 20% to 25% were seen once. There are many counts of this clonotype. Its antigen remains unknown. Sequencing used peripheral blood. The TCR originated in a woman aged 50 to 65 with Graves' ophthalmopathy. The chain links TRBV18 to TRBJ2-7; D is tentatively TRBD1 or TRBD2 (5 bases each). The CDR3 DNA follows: TGTGCCAGCTCCGGGCAGGAATCGGGACGGTACTACGAGCAGTACTTC. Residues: CASSGQESGRYYEQYF.